The T cell receptor beta chain described here comes from a study of blood T cell repertoires in COVID-19. With 7 bases clipped from V and 6 bases from J, the junction kept 18 bases outside the gene matches. Germline assignment: CDR1 SGHVS and CDR2 FNYEAQ. This CDR3 region has 19 residues. Authors' data handling: Amplification with reference gene primers provided the estimates of nucleated cell counts. The table came from immunoSEQ multiplex PCR; TCRdb's copy has only in-frame clones and leaves some out. D and trimming were read from the DNA, whereas the V and J calls and clone size are those reported in that table. The repertoire consists of 250,000 to 300,000 clones, with approximately 89% occurring once and the leading ten covering roughly 10%. Patients at the Seattle site were enrolled during active infection and followed longitudinally.

The TCR was taken from a woman in her 70s with COVID-19, enrolled during active disease. The chain is built from TRBV7-6 and TRBJ2-1, with TRBD2 matching 13 bases. The sequencing input was peripheral blood. This chain's CDR3 is CASTRGGTSGTRWGNEQFF. The CDR3 DNA reads TGTGCCAGCACCCGAGGGGGGACTAGCGGGACCCGCTGGGGCAATGAGCAGTTCTTC.